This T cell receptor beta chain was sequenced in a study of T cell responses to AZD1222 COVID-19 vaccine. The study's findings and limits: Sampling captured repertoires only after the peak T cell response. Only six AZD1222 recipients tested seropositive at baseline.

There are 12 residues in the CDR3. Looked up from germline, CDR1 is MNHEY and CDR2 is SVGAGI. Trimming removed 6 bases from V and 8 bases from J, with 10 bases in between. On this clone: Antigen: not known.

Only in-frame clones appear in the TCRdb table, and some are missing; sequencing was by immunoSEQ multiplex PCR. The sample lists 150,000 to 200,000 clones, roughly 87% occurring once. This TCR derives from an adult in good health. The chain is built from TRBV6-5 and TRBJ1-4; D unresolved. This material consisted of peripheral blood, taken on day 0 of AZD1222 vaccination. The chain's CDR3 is CASSDPPEKLFF. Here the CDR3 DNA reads TGTGCCAGCAGCGACCCTCCCGAAAAACTGTTTTTT.